This TCR beta chain came from a study of T cells in localized non-small cell lung cancer. General study findings and limits: Highest T cell clonality was seen in uninvolved adjacent lung, surpassing that measured in tumor. Without multi-region sequencing, intratumor heterogeneity could not be excluded. Longer overall survival accompanied higher blood T cell density. Adjacent lung held a median approximately 57 of the top 100 tumor clones.

In regard to this clone: Antigen: not known.

Sequencing used immunoSEQ multiplex PCR; TCRdb keeps in-frame clones, though not all of them. The sample consists of fewer than 20,000 clones, about nine tenths of them appearing once. Germline CDR1 reads MDHEN; CDR2 reads SYDVKM. V was shortened by 8 bases and J by 6 bases, with 14 bases between the two germline ends. The CDR3 extends over 13 amino acids. This sample comprised peripheral blood, obtained before any cancer treatment. This sequence was found in a woman aged 40-75 years with stage I lung adenocarcinoma. This chain links TRBV28 with TRBJ1-5; possible D gene TRBD1, 5 bases. The CDR3 loop is CASVWGGGQPQHF. CDR3 DNA sequence: TGTGCCAGCGTTTGGGGGGGAGGTCAGCCCCAGCATTTT.